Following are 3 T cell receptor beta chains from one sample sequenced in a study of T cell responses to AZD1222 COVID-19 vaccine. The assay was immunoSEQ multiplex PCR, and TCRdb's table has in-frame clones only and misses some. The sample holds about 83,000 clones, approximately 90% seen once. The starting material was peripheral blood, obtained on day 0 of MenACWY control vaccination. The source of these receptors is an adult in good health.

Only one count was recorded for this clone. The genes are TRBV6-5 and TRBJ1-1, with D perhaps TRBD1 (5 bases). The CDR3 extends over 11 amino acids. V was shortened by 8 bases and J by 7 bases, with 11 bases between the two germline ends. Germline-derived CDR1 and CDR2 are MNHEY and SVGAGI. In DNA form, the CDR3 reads TGTGCCAGCGGGGGACCGCGTGAAGCTTTCTTT. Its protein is CASGGPREAFF.

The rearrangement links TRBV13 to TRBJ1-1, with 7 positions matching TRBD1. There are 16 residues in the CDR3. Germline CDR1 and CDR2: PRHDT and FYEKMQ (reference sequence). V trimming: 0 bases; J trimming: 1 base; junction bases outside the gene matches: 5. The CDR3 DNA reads TGTGCCAGCAGCTTAGGTTCGGGACAGTCGAACACTGAAGCTTTCTTT. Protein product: CASSLGSGQSNTEAFF.

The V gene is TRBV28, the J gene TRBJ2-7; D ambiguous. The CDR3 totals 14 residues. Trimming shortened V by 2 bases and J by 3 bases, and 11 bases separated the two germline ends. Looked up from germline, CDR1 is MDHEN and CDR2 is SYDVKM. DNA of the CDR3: TGTGCCAGCAGTTTAACCAGCGCAAGCTACGAGCAGTACTTC. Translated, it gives CASSLTSASYEQYF.